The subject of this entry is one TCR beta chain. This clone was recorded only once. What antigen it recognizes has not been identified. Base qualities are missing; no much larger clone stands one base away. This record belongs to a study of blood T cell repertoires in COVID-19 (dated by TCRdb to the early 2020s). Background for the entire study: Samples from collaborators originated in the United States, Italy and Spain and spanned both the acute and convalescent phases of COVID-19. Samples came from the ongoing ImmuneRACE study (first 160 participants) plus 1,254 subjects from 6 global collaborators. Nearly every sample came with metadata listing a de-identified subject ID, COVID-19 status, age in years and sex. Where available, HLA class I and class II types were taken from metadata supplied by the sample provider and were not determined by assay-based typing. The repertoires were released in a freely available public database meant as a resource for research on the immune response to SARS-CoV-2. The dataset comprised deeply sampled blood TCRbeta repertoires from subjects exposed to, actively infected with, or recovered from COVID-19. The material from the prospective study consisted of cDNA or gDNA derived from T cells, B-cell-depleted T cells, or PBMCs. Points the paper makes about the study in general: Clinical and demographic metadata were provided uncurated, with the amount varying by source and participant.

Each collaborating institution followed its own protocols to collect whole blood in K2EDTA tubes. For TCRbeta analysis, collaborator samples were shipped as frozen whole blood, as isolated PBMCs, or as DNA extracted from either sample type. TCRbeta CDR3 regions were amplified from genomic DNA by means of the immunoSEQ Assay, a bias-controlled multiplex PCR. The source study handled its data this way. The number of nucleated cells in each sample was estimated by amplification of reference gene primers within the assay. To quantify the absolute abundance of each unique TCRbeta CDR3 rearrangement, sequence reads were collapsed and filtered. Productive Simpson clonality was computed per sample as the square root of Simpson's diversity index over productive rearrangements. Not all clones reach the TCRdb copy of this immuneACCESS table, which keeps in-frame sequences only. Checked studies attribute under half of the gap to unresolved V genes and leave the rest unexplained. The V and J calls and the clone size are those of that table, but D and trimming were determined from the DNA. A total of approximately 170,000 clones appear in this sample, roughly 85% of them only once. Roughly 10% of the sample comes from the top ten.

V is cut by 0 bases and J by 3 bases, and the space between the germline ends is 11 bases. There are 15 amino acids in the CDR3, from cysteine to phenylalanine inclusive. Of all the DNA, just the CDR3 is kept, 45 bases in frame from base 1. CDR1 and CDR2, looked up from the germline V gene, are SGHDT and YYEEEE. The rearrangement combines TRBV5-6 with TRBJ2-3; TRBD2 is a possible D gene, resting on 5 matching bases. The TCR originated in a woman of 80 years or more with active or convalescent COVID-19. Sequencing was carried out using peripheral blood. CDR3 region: CASSLERLLTDTQYF. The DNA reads TGTGCCAGCAGCTTGGAGAGACTACTAACAGATACGCAGTATTTT.